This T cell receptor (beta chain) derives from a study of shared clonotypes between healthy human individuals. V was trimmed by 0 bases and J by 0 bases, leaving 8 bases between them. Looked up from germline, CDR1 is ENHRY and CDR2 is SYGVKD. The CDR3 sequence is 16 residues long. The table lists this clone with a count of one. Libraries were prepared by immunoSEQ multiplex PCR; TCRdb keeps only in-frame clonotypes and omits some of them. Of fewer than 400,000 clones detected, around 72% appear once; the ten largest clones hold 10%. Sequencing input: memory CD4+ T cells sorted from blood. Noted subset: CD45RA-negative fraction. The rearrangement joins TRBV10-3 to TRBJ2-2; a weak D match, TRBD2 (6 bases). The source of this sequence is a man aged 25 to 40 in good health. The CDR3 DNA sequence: TGTGCCATCAGTGAGTCGTTAGCGGCGAACACCGGGGAGCTGTTTTTT. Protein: CAISESLAANTGELFF.